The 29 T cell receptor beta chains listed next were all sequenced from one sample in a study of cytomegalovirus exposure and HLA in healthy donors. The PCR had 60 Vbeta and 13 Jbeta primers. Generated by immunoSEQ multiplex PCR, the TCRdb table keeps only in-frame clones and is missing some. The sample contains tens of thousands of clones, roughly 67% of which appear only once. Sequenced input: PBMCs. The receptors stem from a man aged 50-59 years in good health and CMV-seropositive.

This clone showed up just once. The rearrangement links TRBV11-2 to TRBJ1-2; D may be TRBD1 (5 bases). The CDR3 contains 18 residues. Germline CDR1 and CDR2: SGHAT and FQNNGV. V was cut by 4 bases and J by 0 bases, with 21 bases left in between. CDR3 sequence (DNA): TGTGCCAGCAGCTCCTCGATATTTGGAGGGGCGGCTAACTATGGCTACACCTTC. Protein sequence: CASSSSIFGGAANYGYTF.

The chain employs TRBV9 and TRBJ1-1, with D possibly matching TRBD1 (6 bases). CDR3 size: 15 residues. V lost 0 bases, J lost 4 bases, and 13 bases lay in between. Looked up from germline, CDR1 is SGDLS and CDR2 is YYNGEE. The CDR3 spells CASSVESGRGTEAFF. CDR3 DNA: TGTGCCAGCAGCGTAGAGAGTGGCAGGGGCACTGAAGCTTTCTTT. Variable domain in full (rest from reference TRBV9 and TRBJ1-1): DSGVTQTPKHLITATGQRVTLRCSPRSGDLSVYWYQQSLDQGLQFLIQYYNGEERAKGNILERFSAQQFPDLHSELNLSSLELGDSALYFCASSVESGRGTEAFFGQGTRLTVV.

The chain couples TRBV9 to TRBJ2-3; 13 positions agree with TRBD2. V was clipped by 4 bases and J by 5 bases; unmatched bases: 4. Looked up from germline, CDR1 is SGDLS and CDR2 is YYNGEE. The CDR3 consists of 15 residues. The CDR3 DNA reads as TGTGCCAGCAGCACAACTAGCGGGGGGGGAGATACGCAGTATTTT. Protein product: CASSTTSGGGDTQYF. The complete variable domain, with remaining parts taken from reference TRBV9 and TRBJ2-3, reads DSGVTQTPKHLITATGQRVTLRCSPRSGDLSVYWYQQSLDQGLQFLIQYYNGEERAKGNILERFSAQQFPDLHSELNLSSLELGDSALYFCASSTTSGGGDTQYFGPGTRLTVL.

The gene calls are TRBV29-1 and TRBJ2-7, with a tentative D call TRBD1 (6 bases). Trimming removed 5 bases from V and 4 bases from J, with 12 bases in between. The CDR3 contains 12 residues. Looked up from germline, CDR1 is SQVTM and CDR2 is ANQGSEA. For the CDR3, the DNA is TGCAGCGTTTCTGGAACAGGGTACGAGCAGTACTTC. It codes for CSVSGTGYEQYF.

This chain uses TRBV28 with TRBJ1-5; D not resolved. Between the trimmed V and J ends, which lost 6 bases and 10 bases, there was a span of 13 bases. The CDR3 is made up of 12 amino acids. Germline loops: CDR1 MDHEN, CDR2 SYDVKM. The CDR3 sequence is CASSLLRLPQHF. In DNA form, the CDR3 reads TGTGCCAGCAGCCTTCTGCGGTTACCCCAGCATTTT.

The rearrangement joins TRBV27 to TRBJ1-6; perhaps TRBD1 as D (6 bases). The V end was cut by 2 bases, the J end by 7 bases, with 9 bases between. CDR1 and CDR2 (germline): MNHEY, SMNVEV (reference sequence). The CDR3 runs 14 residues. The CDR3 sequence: CASSLETGNSPLHF. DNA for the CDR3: TGTGCCAGCAGTTTAGAAACAGGGAATTCACCCCTCCACTTT.

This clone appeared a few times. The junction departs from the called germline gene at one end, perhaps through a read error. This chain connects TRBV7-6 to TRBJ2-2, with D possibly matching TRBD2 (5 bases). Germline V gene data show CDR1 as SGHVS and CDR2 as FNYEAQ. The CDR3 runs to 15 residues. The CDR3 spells CASSLEGTDAGEPFF. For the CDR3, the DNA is TGTGCCAGCAGCTTAGAGGGAACGGACGCCGGGGAGCCGTTTTTT.

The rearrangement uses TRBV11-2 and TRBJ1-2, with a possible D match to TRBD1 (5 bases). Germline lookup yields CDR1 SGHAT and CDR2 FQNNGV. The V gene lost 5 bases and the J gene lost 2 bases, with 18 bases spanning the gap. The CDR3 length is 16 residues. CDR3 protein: CASSAGRGRVNYGYTF. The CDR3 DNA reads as TGTGCCAGCAGCGCCGGGAGGGGCAGGGTGAACTATGGCTACACCTTC.

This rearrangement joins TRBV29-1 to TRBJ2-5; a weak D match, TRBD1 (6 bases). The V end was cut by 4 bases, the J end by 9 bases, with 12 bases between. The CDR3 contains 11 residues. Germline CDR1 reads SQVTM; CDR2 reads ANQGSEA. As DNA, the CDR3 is TGCAGCGTTGGACAGGCCGAAGCCCAGTACTTC. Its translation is CSVGQAEAQYF.

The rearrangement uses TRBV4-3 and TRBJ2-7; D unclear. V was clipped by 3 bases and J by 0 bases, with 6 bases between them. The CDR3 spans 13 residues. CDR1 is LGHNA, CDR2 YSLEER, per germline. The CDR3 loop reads CASSHDISYEQYF. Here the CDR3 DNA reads TGCGCCAGCAGCCATGACATCTCCTACGAGCAGTACTTC.

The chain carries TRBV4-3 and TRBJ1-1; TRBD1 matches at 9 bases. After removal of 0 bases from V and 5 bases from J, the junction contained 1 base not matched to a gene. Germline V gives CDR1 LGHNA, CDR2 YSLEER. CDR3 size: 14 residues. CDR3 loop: CASSQDDRGTEAFF. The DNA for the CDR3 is TGCGCCAGCAGCCAAGACGACAGGGGGACTGAAGCTTTCTTT.

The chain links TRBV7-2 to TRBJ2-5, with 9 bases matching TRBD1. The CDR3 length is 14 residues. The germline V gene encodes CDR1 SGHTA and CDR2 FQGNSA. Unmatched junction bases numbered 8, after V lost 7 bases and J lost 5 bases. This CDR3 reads CASTPPGTGETQYF. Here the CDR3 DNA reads TGTGCCAGCACCCCCCCCGGGACAGGGGAGACCCAGTACTTC.

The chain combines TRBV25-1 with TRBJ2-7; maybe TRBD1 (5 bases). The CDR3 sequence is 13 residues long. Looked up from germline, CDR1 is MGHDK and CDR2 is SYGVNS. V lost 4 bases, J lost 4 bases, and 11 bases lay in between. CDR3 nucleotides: TGTGCCAGCAGTGCCCTTGGGGCATACGAGCAGTACTTC. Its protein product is CASSALGAYEQYF.

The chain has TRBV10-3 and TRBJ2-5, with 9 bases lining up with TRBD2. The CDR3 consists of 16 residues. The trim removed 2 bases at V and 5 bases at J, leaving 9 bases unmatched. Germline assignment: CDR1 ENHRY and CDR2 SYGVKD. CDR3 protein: CAISEVAGGPAETQYF. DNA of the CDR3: TGTGCCATCAGTGAGGTTGCGGGGGGGCCGGCGGAGACCCAGTACTTC.

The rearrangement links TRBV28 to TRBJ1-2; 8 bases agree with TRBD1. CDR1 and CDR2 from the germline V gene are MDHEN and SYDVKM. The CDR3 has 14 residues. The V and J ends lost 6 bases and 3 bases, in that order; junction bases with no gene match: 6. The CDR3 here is CASRDRASDYGYTF. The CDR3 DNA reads TGTGCCAGCAGGGACAGGGCCAGTGACTATGGCTACACCTTC.

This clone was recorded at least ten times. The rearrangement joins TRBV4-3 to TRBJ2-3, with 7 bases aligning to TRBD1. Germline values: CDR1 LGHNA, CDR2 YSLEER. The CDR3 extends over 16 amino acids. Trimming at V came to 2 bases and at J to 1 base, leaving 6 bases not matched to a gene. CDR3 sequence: CASSQHRGGGTDTQYF. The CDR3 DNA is TGCGCCAGCAGCCAACACAGGGGTGGGGGCACAGATACGCAGTATTTT.

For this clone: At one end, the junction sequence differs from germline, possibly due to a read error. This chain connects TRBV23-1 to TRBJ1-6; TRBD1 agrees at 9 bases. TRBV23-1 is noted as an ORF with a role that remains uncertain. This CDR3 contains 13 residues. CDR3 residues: CARKAATGGGLIF. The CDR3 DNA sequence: TGCGCCAGGAAAGCCGCAACAGGGGGCGGTTTAATCTTT.

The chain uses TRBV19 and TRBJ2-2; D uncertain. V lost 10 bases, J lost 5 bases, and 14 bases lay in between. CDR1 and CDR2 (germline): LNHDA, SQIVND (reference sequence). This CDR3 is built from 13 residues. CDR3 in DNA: TGTGCCACGACCCAGGTTTGGACCGGGGAGCTGTTTTTT. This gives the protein CATTQVWTGELFF.

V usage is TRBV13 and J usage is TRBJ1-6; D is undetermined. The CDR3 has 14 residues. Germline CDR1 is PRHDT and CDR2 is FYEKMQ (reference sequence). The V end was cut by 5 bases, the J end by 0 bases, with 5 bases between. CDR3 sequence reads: CASSPGSYNSPLHF. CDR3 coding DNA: TGTGCCAGCAGCCCCGGCTCCTATAATTCACCCCTCCACTTT. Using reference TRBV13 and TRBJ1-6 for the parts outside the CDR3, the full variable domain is AAGVIQSPRHLIKEKRETATLKCYPIPRHDTVYWYQQGPGQDPQFLISFYEKMQSDKGSIPDRFSAQQFSDYHSELNMSSLELGDSALYFCASSPGSYNSPLHFGNGTRLTVT.

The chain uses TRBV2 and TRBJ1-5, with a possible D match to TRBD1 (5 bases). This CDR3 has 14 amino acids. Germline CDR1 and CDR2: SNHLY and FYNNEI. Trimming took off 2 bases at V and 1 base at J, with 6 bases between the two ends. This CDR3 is CASSERQSNQPQHF. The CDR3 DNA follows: TGTGCCAGCAGTGAACGACAGAGCAATCAGCCCCAGCATTTT.

CDR3 in DNA: TGTGCCAGCAGCCAAGATCCTCCCGGACAGGTACCTTATGGCTACACCTTC. It translates to CASSQDPPGQVPYGYTF. The chain combines TRBV4-2 with TRBJ1-2; 7 nucleotides align to TRBD1. With V trimmed by 0 bases and J by 5 bases, 12 bases remained unmatched. CDR1 and CDR2 from the germline V gene are LGHNA and YNFKEQ. The CDR3 is made up of 17 amino acids.

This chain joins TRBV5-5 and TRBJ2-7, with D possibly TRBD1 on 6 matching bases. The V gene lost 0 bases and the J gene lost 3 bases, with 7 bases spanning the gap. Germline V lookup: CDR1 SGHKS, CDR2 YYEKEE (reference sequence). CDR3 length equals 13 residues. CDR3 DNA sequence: TGTGCCAGCAGCTTGGGGACAGACTACGAGCAGTACTTC. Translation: CASSLGTDYEQYF. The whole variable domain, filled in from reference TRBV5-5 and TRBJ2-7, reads DAGVTQSPTHLIKTRGQQVTLRCSPISGHKSVSWYQQVLGQGPQFIFQYYEKEERGRGNFPDRFSARQFPNYSSELNVNALLLGDSALYLCASSLGTDYEQYFGPGTRLTVT.

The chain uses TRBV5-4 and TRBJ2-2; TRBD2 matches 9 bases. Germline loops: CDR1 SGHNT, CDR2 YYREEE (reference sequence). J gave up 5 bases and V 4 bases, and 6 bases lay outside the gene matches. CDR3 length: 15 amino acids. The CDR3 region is CASSTAGGRTGELFF. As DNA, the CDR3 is TGTGCCAGCAGCACCGCGGGGGGGCGTACCGGGGAGCTGTTTTTT.

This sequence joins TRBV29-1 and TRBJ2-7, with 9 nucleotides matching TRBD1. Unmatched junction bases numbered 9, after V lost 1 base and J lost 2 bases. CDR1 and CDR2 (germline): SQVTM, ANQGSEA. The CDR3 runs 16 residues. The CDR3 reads CSVEVGWDRDPYEQYF. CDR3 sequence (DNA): TGCAGCGTTGAAGTCGGTTGGGACAGGGACCCCTACGAGCAGTACTTC.

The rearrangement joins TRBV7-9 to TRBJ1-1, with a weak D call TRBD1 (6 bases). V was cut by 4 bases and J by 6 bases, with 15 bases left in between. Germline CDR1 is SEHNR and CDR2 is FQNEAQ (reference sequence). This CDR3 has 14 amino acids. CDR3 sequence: CASSSGGRGPEAFF. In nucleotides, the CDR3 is TGTGCCAGCAGCTCTGGGGGCAGGGGCCCTGAAGCTTTCTTT.

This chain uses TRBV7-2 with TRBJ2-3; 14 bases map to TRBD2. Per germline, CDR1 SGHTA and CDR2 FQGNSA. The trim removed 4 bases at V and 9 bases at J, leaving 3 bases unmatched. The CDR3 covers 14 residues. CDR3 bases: TGTGCCAGCAGCTACGGACTAGCGGGGGGAACGCAGTATTTT. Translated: CASSYGLAGGTQYF.

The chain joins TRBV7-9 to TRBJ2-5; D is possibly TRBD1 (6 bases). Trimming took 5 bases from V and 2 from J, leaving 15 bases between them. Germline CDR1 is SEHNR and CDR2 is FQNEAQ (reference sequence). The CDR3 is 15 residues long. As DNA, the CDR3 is TGTGCCAGCAGCATGCTACAGGGCTTACAAGAGACCCAGTACTTC. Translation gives CASSMLQGLQETQYF.

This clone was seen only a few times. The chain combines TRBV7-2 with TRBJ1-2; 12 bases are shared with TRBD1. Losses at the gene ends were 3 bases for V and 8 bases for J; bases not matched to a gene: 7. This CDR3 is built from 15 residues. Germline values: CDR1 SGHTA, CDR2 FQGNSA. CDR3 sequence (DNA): TGTGCCAGCAGCTTCGCGGGACAGGGGGCGGGCGGCTACACCTTC. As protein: CASSFAGQGAGGYTF.

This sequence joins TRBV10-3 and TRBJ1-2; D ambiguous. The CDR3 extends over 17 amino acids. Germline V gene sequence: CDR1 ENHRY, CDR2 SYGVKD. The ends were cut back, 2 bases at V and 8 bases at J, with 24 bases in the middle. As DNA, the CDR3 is TGTGCCATCAGTGAGACTCCGGGTGGCCATACCTTCGGGGGCTACACCTTC. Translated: CAISETPGGHTFGGYTF.